This T cell receptor (beta chain) was found in a study of T cell repertoires in cytomegalovirus infection. Study as a whole: It can be stated that public TCR beta signatures indicated CMV infection as well as a matching HLA type.

In its sample, this clonotype was seen many times. Its antigen is unknown. From the reads, TCRdb called clonotypes with MiXCR, one entry per CDR3 protein. The table records 65,000 to 90,000 distinct CDR3 sequences, 3.7% of them present only once. The CDR3 consists of 11 residues. Germline V CDR1 and CDR2: ENHRY, SYGVKD. V was clipped by 6 bases and J by 11 bases, with 12 bases between them. Whole-study findings and limits: HLA-C-restricted TCR beta clonotypes specific for CMV led the ex vivo response. Cumulated frequencies of public TCR beta families served to identify carriers of CMV plus the relevant HLA.

The chain recombines TRBV10-3 with TRBJ2-3, with D possibly called TRBD1 or TRBD2 (5 bases each). Sequencing was performed on PBMCs. The sequence came from a human donor in good health (CMV status not recorded). Some clones in this sample may be carry-over from other donors' samples. The CDR3 region is CAIRGDALQYF. In DNA, the CDR3 is TGTGCCATCAGGGGGGACGCATTGCAGTATTTT.